One and the same sample provided the 10 T cell receptor beta chains below, sequenced in a study of blood T cell repertoires in COVID-19. The protocol was immunoSEQ multiplex PCR, while the TCRdb copy is restricted to in-frame clones and leaves out a portion. The sample shows around 330,000 clones, 85% to 90% of them seen only once. Sequences were obtained from peripheral blood. These receptors came from a woman aged 50 to 60 with active or convalescent COVID-19.

The chain carries TRBV6-5 and TRBJ2-7; maybe TRBD2 (5 bases). The length of the CDR3 is 16 residues. With 0 bases removed from V and 2 bases from J, the gap between germline ends came to 14 bases. Germline V lookup: CDR1 MNHEY, CDR2 SVGAGI. The CDR3 DNA sequence: TGTGCCAGCAGTTACTCGATCAGCGGAGGAGCCTACGAGCAGTACTTC. This codes for CASSYSISGGAYEQYF.

The gene calls are TRBV18 and TRBJ2-5; a weak D match, TRBD2 (6 bases). CDR3 size: 14 residues. V was clipped by 3 bases and J by 1 base, with 9 bases between them. From germline, CDR1 is KGHSH and CDR2 LQKENI. This CDR3 reads CASSPGLVQETQYF. CDR3 nucleotides: TGTGCCAGCTCACCGGGACTCGTCCAAGAGACCCAGTACTTC.

The V call is TRBV9, the J call TRBJ2-3; perhaps TRBD2 as D (5 bases). This CDR3 region has 16 residues. Trimming left V 3 bases short and J 2 bases short, with 16 bases between. In germline, CDR1 is SGDLS, CDR2 YYNGEE. CDR3 coding DNA: TGTGCCAGCAGCGCCTCTGCTGGACTTTACACAGATACGCAGTATTTT. Translated: CASSASAGLYTDTQYF.

The chain is built from TRBV5-1 and TRBJ2-3; D is undetermined. Germline loops: CDR1 SGHRS, CDR2 YFSETQ. CDR3 length equals 13 residues. V lost 0 bases, J lost 4 bases, and 6 bases lay in between. The CDR3 nucleotides read TGCGCCAGCAGCTTGGAAGAGGCAGATACGCAGTATTTT. Translating it yields CASSLEEADTQYF. The whole variable domain, filled in from reference TRBV5-1 and TRBJ2-3, reads KAGVTQTPRYLIKTRGQQVTLSCSPISGHRSVSWYQQTPGQGLQFLFEYFSETQRNKGNFPGRFSGRQFSNSRSEMNVSTLELGDSALYLCASSLEEADTQYFGPGTRLTVL.

The V and J genes are TRBV4-2 and TRBJ2-7; D is perhaps TRBD2 (5 bases). The V and J ends lost 0 bases and 7 bases respectively, with 22 bases between them. There are 17 residues in the CDR3. Germline CDR1 reads LGHNA; CDR2 reads YNFKEQ. The CDR3 is CASSQEGSGLTEGEQYF. The CDR3 region has the DNA TGTGCCAGCAGCCAAGAGGGATCGGGATTAACCGAGGGTGAGCAGTACTTC.

V usage is TRBV19 and J usage is TRBJ1-2; D uncertain. The CDR3 loop spans 13 amino acids. V was trimmed by 4 bases and J by 5 bases, leaving 11 bases between them. Per the germline V gene, CDR1 is LNHDA and CDR2 is SQIVND (reference sequence). CDR3 amino acids: CASSTYQAYGYTF. The CDR3 coding sequence is TGTGCCAGTAGTACATATCAGGCATATGGCTACACCTTC. Complete variable domain (other parts from reference TRBV19 and TRBJ1-2): DGGITQSPKYLFRKEGQNVTLSCEQNLNHDAMYWYRQDPGQGLRLIYYSQIVNDFQKGDIAEGYSVSREKKESFPLTVTSAQKNPTAFYLCASSTYQAYGYTFGSGTRLTVV.

The chain joins TRBV4-1 to TRBJ2-1; tentatively, D is TRBD1 (6 bases). The CDR3 is 18 residues long. Germline CDR1 and CDR2: MGHRA and YSYEKL. Trimming cost V 3 bases and J 1 base, with 19 bases left between them. CDR3 in DNA: TGCGCCAGCAGCCAGGCGGACAGCGGTATCTATTCCTACAATGAGCAGTTCTTC. It translates to CASSQADSGIYSYNEQFF.

This chain joins TRBV10-1 and TRBJ2-7, with D possibly being TRBD1 (5 bases). This CDR3 spans 15 amino acids. Deletions cut 3 bases from V and 4 bases from J, with 16 bases between. Germline values: CDR1 WNHNN, CDR2 SYGVQD (reference sequence). The CDR3 loop reads CASSEGVRIRYEQYF. The CDR3 DNA reads as TGCGCCAGCAGTGAAGGGGTTAGAATTAGATACGAGCAGTACTTC.

V and J are TRBV28 and TRBJ1-1; TRBD1 matches 8 bases. The V and J ends lost 6 bases and 4 bases, in that order; junction bases with no gene match: 7. The CDR3 has 14 amino acids. Germline loops: CDR1 MDHEN, CDR2 SYDVKM. In DNA form, the CDR3 reads TGTGCCAGCAGCCCAGGGGGCGAGGGCACTGAAGCTTTCTTT. Protein: CASSPGGEGTEAFF. Together with reference TRBV28 and TRBJ1-1, the CDR3 gives the full variable domain: DVKVTQSSRYLVKRTGEKVFLECVQDMDHENMFWYRQDPGLGLRLIYFSYDVKMKEKGDIPEGYSVSREKKERFSLILESASTNQTSMYLCASSPGGEGTEAFFGQGTRLTVV.

The chain joins TRBV19 to TRBJ2-1; no firm D call. Germline CDR1 and CDR2: LNHDA and SQIVND (reference sequence). This CDR3 is 14 amino acids long. The V gene lost 4 bases and the J gene lost 3 bases, with 10 bases spanning the gap. The CDR3 DNA reads as TGTGCCAGTAGTAAGGCGGATTACTACAATGAGCAGTTCTTC. It specifies CASSKADYYNEQFF.